These 29 T cell receptor beta chains came from one sample sequenced in a study of shared clonotypes between healthy human individuals. Sequenced by immunoSEQ multiplex PCR; TCRdb stores in-frame clones only, minus some. The table has millions of clones, approximately 90% seen once; the top ten hold roughly 0.14%. Material for sequencing was naive CD4+ T cells sorted from blood. The subset: CD45RA+ positively selected. Receptors originate from a man younger than 35 in good health.

The chain links TRBV7-2 to TRBJ1-6; no reliable D call. V lost 8 bases, J lost 4 bases, and 12 bases lay in between. Germline V gene data show CDR1 as SGHTA and CDR2 as FQGNSA. CDR3 length: 14 amino acids. CDR3 in DNA: TGTGCCAGCCGCGAGGGCAGTTATAATTCACCCCTCCACTTT. Amino acids: CASREGSYNSPLHF.

The rearrangement links TRBV6-5 to TRBJ2-7, with a tentative D call TRBD2 (6 bases). The ends were cut back, 2 bases at V and 6 bases at J, with 17 bases in the middle. CDR1 and CDR2 from the germline V gene are MNHEY and SVGAGI. The CDR3 consists of 15 residues. The CDR3 DNA is TGTGCCAGCAGTTACGGAGCGGGCCAGGACCGCGAGCAGTACTTC. It yields the protein CASSYGAGQDREQYF.

The J gene is TRBJ2-7, the V gene TRBV5-6; a possible D gene is TRBD1 (6 bases). This CDR3 comprises 16 residues. Germline lookup yields CDR1 SGHDT and CDR2 YYEEEE. V shed 2 bases and J shed 7 bases, with 22 bases lying between them. The CDR3 DNA sequence: TGTGCCAGCAGCTTCTGGGGGCCGAACAGCCTGGGAGAGCAGTACTTC. Translating it yields CASSFWGPNSLGEQYF.

The chain uses TRBV6-5 and TRBJ1-2, with D tentatively TRBD1 (5 bases). The germline gives CDR1 MNHEY, CDR2 SVGAGI. CDR3 size: 14 residues. The ends were cut back, 6 bases at V and 3 bases at J, with 14 bases in the middle. The CDR3 here is CASRGSRGDYGYTF. CDR3 coding DNA: TGTGCCAGCAGAGGGAGTAGGGGCGACTATGGCTACACCTTC.

J is TRBJ2-3 and V is TRBV9; the D gene is possibly TRBD1 (5 bases). Trimming stripped 2 bases from V and 0 bases from J, with 7 bases between. This CDR3 comprises 14 residues. CDR1 is SGDLS, CDR2 YYNGEE, per germline. The CDR3 DNA sequence: TGTGCCAGCAGCGTGGACACGAGCACAGATACGCAGTATTTT. This translates into CASSVDTSTDTQYF.

The genes are TRBV7-9 and TRBJ2-7; D ambiguous. CDR3 length: 14 amino acids. Trimming stripped 1 base from V and 2 bases from J, with 9 bases between. Germline CDR1 is SEHNR and CDR2 is FQNEAQ (reference sequence). The chain's CDR3 is CASSLDRFTYEQYF. CDR3 DNA: TGTGCCAGCAGCTTAGACAGATTCACCTACGAGCAGTACTTC.

The chain is built from TRBV7-2 and TRBJ1-2; D call uncertain. Germline assignment: CDR1 SGHTA and CDR2 FQGNSA. V was pared by 3 bases and J by 4 bases, with 15 bases between. The CDR3 loop spans 15 amino acids. CDR3 residues: CASSLSRPAGYGYTF. The CDR3, as DNA: TGTGCCAGCAGCTTGAGCAGGCCCGCCGGCTATGGCTACACCTTC.

The CDR3 bases are TGCGCCAGTACTCTCGACGGAGGACATCTGAGCTATGGCTACACCTTC. Amino acid sequence: CASTLDGGHLSYGYTF. The rearrangement links TRBV5-1 to TRBJ1-2, with D possibly matching TRBD1 (5 bases). Germline CDR1 reads SGHRS; CDR2 reads YFSETQ. V dropped 8 bases and J dropped 4 bases, with 24 bases sitting between them. CDR3 length equals 16 residues.

The V gene is TRBV28, the J gene TRBJ1-1, with 7 positions matching TRBD1. The CDR3 is 15 amino acids. CDR1 and CDR2 from the germline V gene are MDHEN and SYDVKM. Trimming removed 6 bases from V and 1 base from J; junction bases left unmatched: 8. CDR3 DNA: TGTGCCAGCAGAGGACAGGAAATCAGGAACACTGAAGCTTTCTTT. This encodes CASRGQEIRNTEAFF.

The rearrangement links TRBV5-5 to TRBJ1-5, with TRBD1 as a possible D gene (5 bases). V shed 4 bases and J shed 4 bases, with 15 bases lying between them. Germline V lookup: CDR1 SGHKS, CDR2 YYEKEE (reference sequence). The CDR3 loop spans 15 amino acids. DNA of the CDR3: TGTGCCAGCAGCCCATGGGACGGTGCTAATCAGCCCCAGCATTTT. This sequence encodes CASSPWDGANQPQHF.

The CDR3: CSVGQQNTEAFF. CDR3 nucleotide sequence: TGCAGCGTCGGACAGCAGAACACTGAAGCTTTCTTT. This sequence joins TRBV29-1 and TRBJ1-1, with D maybe TRBD1 (6 bases). The CDR3 consists of 12 residues. Trimming took 6 bases from V and 1 from J, leaving 9 bases between them. Germline loops: CDR1 SQVTM, CDR2 ANQGSEA.

As concerns this clone: Additional DNA sequences in this sample encode the identical CDR3. The chain is built from TRBV29-1 and TRBJ1-1, with D hard to call. CDR1 SQVTM and CDR2 ANQGSEA come from the germline V gene. Trimming removed 6 bases at V and 0 bases at J, with 11 bases between. The length of the CDR3 is 13 residues. The CDR3 DNA is TGCAGCGTCTCCGGGAGGTTGAACACTGAAGCTTTCTTT. Amino acids: CSVSGRLNTEAFF.

The chain uses TRBV29-1 and TRBJ2-2; perhaps TRBD1 as D (5 bases). CDR1 is SQVTM and CDR2 is ANQGSEA in the germline V gene. Trimming pared 4 bases from V and 5 bases from J, leaving 11 bases between. The CDR3 consists of 13 residues. Written as DNA, the CDR3 is TGCAGCGTTGGACAGTTTTTGACCGGGGAGCTGTTTTTT. Amino acid sequence: CSVGQFLTGELFF.

This chain joins TRBV5-1 and TRBJ2-1; 12 bases fit TRBD1. V gave up 5 bases and J gave up 1 base; unmatched junction bases: 4. CDR3 length: 16 residues. Germline lookup yields CDR1 SGHRS and CDR2 YFSETQ. Here the CDR3 reads CASRRDRGLSYNEQFF. In DNA, the CDR3 is TGCGCCAGCAGGCGGGACAGGGGGCTGTCCTACAATGAGCAGTTCTTC.

The chain joins TRBV18 to TRBJ1-4; 9 nucleotides match TRBD1. The germline V gene encodes CDR1 KGHSH and CDR2 LQKENI. CDR3 length: 15 amino acids. V lost 1 base to trimming and J lost 4 bases; unmatched junction nucleotides: 1. The CDR3 reads CASSPQGQGNEKLFF. In DNA, the CDR3 is TGTGCCAGCTCACCACAGGGACAGGGTAATGAAAAACTGTTTTTT.

The rearrangement uses TRBV5-1 and TRBJ2-1; maybe TRBD1 (6 bases). Deletions cut 5 bases from V and 0 bases from J, with 12 bases between. The CDR3 is 15 residues long. CDR1 and CDR2 (germline): SGHRS, YFSETQ. CDR3 protein: CASRLTGDSYNEQFF. The CDR3 DNA reads as TGCGCCAGCAGGCTGACAGGCGACTCCTACAATGAGCAGTTCTTC.

This chain uses TRBV27 with TRBJ1-4, with 7 bases fitting TRBD1. V shed 10 bases, J shed 5 bases, and the junction held 10 bases outside the gene matches. Germline lookup yields CDR1 MNHEY and CDR2 SMNVEV (reference sequence). The CDR3 is made up of 14 amino acids. CDR3 DNA sequence: TGTGCCACCTCCATGGGGGGACAGAATGAAAAACTGTTTTTT. Translating it yields CATSMGGQNEKLFF.

The rearrangement links TRBV28 to TRBJ2-7; 12 nucleotides line up with TRBD2. Germline CDR1 is MDHEN and CDR2 is SYDVKM. J lost 3 bases, V lost 11 bases, and 5 bases had no gene match. The CDR3 sequence is 13 residues long. CDR3 residues: CAGSTSGSYEQYF. Here the CDR3 DNA reads TGTGCCGGATCGACTAGCGGGAGCTACGAGCAGTACTTC.

V is TRBV27 and J is TRBJ1-2; D may be TRBD1 (6 bases). The V gene's germline CDR1 is MNHEY and CDR2 SMNVEV (reference sequence). V was pared by 6 bases and J by 4 bases, with 24 bases between. The CDR3 sequence is 17 residues long. The CDR3 bases are TGTGCCAGCAGCAGGATACAGGGATTTTCTGGGTCCTATGGCTACACCTTC. Its protein product is CASSRIQGFSGSYGYTF.

This rearrangement joins TRBV2 to TRBJ2-1; D call uncertain. Between the trimmed V and J ends, which lost 3 bases and 14 bases, there was a span of 14 bases. In germline, CDR1 is SNHLY, CDR2 FYNNEI. The CDR3 has 12 amino acids. CDR3 sequence: CASSDGGRIKFF. For the CDR3, the DNA is TGTGCCAGCAGTGATGGCGGTAGGATTAAGTTCTTC. Looking up the rest from reference TRBV2 and TRBJ2-1 gives the full variable domain: EPEVTQTPSHQVTQMGQEVILRCVPISNHLYFYWYRQILGQKVEFLVSFYNNEISEKSEIFDDQFSVERPDGSNFTLKIRSTKLEDSAMYFCASSDGGRIKFFGPGTRLTVL.

The CDR3: CASGNNQPQHF. In DNA form, the CDR3 reads TGTGCCAGCGGAAATAATCAGCCCCAGCATTTT. The chain has TRBV7-9 and TRBJ1-5; D unresolved. The CDR3 runs 11 residues. Germline loops: CDR1 SEHNR, CDR2 FQNEAQ (reference sequence). Between the trimmed V and J ends, which lost 8 bases and 4 bases, there was a span of 6 bases.

The chain joins TRBV5-4 to TRBJ2-7; the D is unclear. This CDR3 contains 14 residues. CDR1 SGHNT and CDR2 YYREEE come from the germline V gene (reference sequence). Trimming left V 4 bases short and J 0 bases short, with 11 bases between. CDR3 sequence: CASSPESSSYEQYF. The CDR3, as DNA: TGTGCCAGCAGCCCGGAATCGAGCTCCTACGAGCAGTACTTC. Filled out from reference TRBV5-4 and TRBJ2-7, the complete variable domain reads ETGVTQSPTHLIKTRGQQVTLRCSSQSGHNTVSWYQQALGQGPQFIFQYYREEENGRGNFPPRFSGLQFPNYSSELNVNALELDDSALYLCASSPESSSYEQYFGPGTRLTVT.

The V and J genes are TRBV4-1 and TRBJ2-5; 13 bases map to TRBD2. The CDR3 runs to 16 residues. The germline V gene has CDR1 MGHRA and CDR2 YSYEKL. V shed 4 bases, J shed 4 bases, and the junction held 6 bases outside the gene matches. For the CDR3, the DNA is TGCGCCAGCAGCCTCGGACTAGCGGGAGATGGAGAGACCCAGTACTTC. It specifies CASSLGLAGDGETQYF.

This chain links TRBV9 with TRBJ2-3; 12 bases are a match to TRBD2. Trimming cost V 4 bases and J 1 base; bases outside gene matches: 13. CDR1 and CDR2 from the germline V gene are SGDLS and YYNGEE. CDR3 length equals 19 residues. The CDR3 region has the DNA TGTGCCAGCAGCCACCCTAGCGGGAGGGCCGGTAGGGGCACAGATACGCAGTATTTT. Its protein is CASSHPSGRAGRGTDTQYF.

The V call is TRBV5-1, the J call TRBJ1-4, with TRBD1 matching 7 bases. The CDR3 is made up of 16 amino acids. V shed 4 bases and J 6 bases; nucleotides not matched to a gene: 12. Germline V gene data show CDR1 as SGHRS and CDR2 as YFSETQ. The CDR3 sequence: CASSLLGTAWDEKLFF. The CDR3 DNA follows: TGCGCCAGCAGCCTACTGGGGACAGCCTGGGATGAAAAACTGTTTTTT.

V gene TRBV10-3 combines with J gene TRBJ2-7; 9 bases agree with TRBD1. This CDR3 comprises 14 residues. V shed 7 bases and J 5 bases; nucleotides not matched to a gene: 9. The germline V gene has CDR1 ENHRY and CDR2 SYGVKD. The CDR3 DNA follows: TGTGCCATCACCGCGGGGACAGGGTTCCACGAGCAGTACTTC. As protein: CAITAGTGFHEQYF.

The gene calls are TRBV5-1 and TRBJ1-3; no firm D call. Deletions cut 5 bases from V and 9 bases from J, with 18 bases between. The CDR3 is 14 residues long. Germline CDR1 SGHRS, CDR2 YFSETQ. Here the CDR3 reads CASRREGGQGTIYF. As DNA, the CDR3 is TGCGCCAGCAGAAGGGAAGGCGGTCAAGGCACCATATATTTT.

The V gene is TRBV18, the J gene TRBJ2-7, with 10 bases identical to TRBD1. Looked up from germline, CDR1 is KGHSH and CDR2 is LQKENI. V shed 5 bases, J shed 3 bases, and the junction held 7 bases outside the gene matches. This CDR3 is 15 amino acids long. This CDR3 is CASSTRQGALYEQYF. Here the CDR3 DNA reads TGTGCCAGCTCAACCCGACAGGGGGCCCTCTACGAGCAGTACTTC.

This chain uses TRBV14 with TRBJ2-3; D is undetermined. Germline V gene lookup returns CDR1 SGHDN and CDR2 FVKESK. Between the trimmed V and J ends, which lost 1 base and 2 bases, there was a span of 10 bases. The CDR3 has 15 amino acids. Here the CDR3 DNA reads TGTGCCAGCAGCCAAGCATTTTGGACCACAGATACGCAGTATTTT. It specifies CASSQAFWTTDTQYF.